The TCR beta chain described here comes from a study of shared clonotypes between healthy human individuals. Study background: CD4 naive and memory got three plates each, CD8 naive two, CD8 memory one.

The data were produced by immunoSEQ multiplex PCR, yet TCRdb's version contains in-frame clones alone and is incomplete. The sample lists around 2,000,000 clones, about 95% occurring once. Concerning this clone itself: Antigen unknown. The same CDR3 can be traced to other DNA sequences in this sample.

The V gene's germline CDR1 is MNHEY and CDR2 SVGAGI. The CDR3 runs to 14 residues. Losses at the gene ends were 4 bases for V and 0 bases for J; bases not matched to a gene: 3. Cells designated naive CD8 were CD45RO-negative and were positively selected for CCR7, with terminally differentiated effector memory CD45RA+ cells excluded. Study conclusions and caveats: It was observed that about 5% of naive CD4 clonotypes were shared across a few donors.

The TCR sequence derives from a man aged 18 to 35 in good health. The chain is built from TRBV6-5 and TRBJ2-7, with 7 bases that match TRBD2. Sequencing used naive CD8+ T cells sorted from blood. CDR3 loop: CASSSSGSSYEQYF. The CDR3, as DNA: TGTGCCAGCAGTTCTAGCGGTAGCTCCTACGAGCAGTACTTC.